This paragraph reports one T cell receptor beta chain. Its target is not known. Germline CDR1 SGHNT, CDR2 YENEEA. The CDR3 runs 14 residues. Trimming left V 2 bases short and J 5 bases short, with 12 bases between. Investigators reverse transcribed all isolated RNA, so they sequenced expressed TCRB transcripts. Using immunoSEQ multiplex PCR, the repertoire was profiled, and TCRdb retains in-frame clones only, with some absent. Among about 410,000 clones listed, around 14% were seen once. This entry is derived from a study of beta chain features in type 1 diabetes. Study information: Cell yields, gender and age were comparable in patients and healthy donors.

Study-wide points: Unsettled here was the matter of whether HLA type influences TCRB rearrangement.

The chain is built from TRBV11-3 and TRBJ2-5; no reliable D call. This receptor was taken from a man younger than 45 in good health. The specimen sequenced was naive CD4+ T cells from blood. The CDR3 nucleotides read TGTGCCAGCAGCTTATCCCGGTTTCGGGAGACCCAGTACTTC. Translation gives CASSLSRFRETQYF. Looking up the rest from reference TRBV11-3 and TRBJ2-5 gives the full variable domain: EAGVVQSPRYKIIEKKQPVAFWCNPISGHNTLYWYLQNLGQGPELLIRYENEEAVDDSQLPKDRFSAERLKGVDSTLKIQPAELGDSAVYLCASSLSRFRETQYFGPGTRLLVL.